Each of the 4 T cell receptor beta chains below was sequenced from the same sample in a study of T-cell memory formation after mild COVID-19. MiXCR, run by TCRdb on the 5' RACE reads, gives a single entry per CDR3 protein. The data contain roughly 480,000 distinct CDR3 sequences, roughly 23% of them singletons. The sequencing sample was made of PBMCs or a T cell subset sorted from them (not recorded which). The receptors come from an adult woman who had mild COVID-19 (a few samples of this study predate the infection). Cell type and time point are not known.

V gene TRBV20-1 combines with J gene TRBJ2-4, with 14 bases that match TRBD2. Germline V gene lookup returns CDR1 DFQATT and CDR2 SNEGSKA (reference sequence). V shed 7 bases, J shed 5 bases, and the junction held 16 bases outside the gene matches. The CDR3 is made up of 18 amino acids. CDR3 bases: TGCAGTGGGGCCCCGACTAGCGGGAGGGCCTACCCTCAAAACATTCAGTACTTC. Translating gives CSGAPTSGRAYPQNIQYF.

The chain carries TRBV20-1 and TRBJ2-2, with TRBD2 identical over 10 bases. Germline loops: CDR1 DFQATT, CDR2 SNEGSKA (reference sequence). The CDR3 is 19 amino acids. V shed 0 bases and J 4 bases; nucleotides not matched to a gene: 14. CDR3 sequence: CSARDLGYSGRAGTGELFF. The CDR3 DNA sequence: TGCAGTGCTAGAGATCTTGGCTACAGCGGGAGGGCCGGCACCGGGGAGCTGTTTTTT.

The rearrangement joins TRBV12-3 or TRBV12-4 to TRBJ1-4; 8 nucleotides agree with TRBD1. This CDR3 comprises 15 residues. J gave up 5 bases and V 6 bases, and 8 bases lay outside the gene matches. The CDR3 region has the DNA TGTGCCAGCAGCCCCTGGACAGGGAGGAATGAAAAACTGTTTTTT. This encodes CASSPWTGRNEKLFF.

This clonotype came up a few times. The chain couples TRBV20-1 to TRBJ2-7; perhaps TRBD1 as D (5 bases). The length of the CDR3 is 11 residues. Germline CDR1 is DFQATT and CDR2 is SNEGSKA (reference sequence). V was trimmed by 5 bases and J by 6 bases, leaving 11 bases between them. DNA for the CDR3: TGCAGTGCTGTAGCAAGGGGCGAGCAGTACTTC. Residues: CSAVARGEQYF.